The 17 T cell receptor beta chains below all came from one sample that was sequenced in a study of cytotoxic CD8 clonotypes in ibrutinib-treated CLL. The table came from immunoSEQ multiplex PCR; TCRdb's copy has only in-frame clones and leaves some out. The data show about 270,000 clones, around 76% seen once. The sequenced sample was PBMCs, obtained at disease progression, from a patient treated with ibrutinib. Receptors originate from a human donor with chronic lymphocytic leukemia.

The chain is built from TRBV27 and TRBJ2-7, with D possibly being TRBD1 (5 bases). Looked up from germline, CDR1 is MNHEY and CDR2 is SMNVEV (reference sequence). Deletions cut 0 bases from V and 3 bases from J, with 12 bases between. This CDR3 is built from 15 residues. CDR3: CASSLSQGRVYEQYF. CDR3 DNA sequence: TGTGCCAGCAGTTTATCTCAGGGAAGAGTCTACGAGCAGTACTTC.

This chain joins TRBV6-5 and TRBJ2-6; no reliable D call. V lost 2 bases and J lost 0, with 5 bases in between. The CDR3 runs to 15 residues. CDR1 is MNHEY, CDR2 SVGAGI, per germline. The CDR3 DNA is TGTGCCAGCAGTTACGACCCCTCTGGGGCCAACGTCCTGACTTTC. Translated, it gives CASSYDPSGANVLTF.

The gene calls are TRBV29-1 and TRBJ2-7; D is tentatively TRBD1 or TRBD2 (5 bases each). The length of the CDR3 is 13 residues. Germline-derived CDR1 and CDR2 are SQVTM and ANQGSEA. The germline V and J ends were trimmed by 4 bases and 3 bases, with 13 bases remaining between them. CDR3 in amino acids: CSVAGTPDYEQYF. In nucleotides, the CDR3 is TGCAGCGTTGCCGGGACGCCAGACTACGAGCAGTACTTC.

CDR3 sequence: CASSLSAGNTIYF. The DNA of the CDR3 is TGCGCCAGCAGCTTGTCGGCAGGAAACACCATATATTTT. This rearrangement joins TRBV5-1 to TRBJ1-3; D gene uncertain. The CDR3 is made up of 13 amino acids. V was trimmed by 1 base and J by 4 bases, leaving 6 bases between them. The germline CDR1 and CDR2 sequences are SGHRS and YFSETQ.

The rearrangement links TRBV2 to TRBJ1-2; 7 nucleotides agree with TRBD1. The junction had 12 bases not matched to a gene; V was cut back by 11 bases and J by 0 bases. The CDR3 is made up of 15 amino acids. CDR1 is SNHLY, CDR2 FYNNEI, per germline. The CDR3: CAGKAGTATNYGYTF. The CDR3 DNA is TGTGCCGGCAAGGCCGGGACAGCAACTAACTATGGCTACACCTTC.

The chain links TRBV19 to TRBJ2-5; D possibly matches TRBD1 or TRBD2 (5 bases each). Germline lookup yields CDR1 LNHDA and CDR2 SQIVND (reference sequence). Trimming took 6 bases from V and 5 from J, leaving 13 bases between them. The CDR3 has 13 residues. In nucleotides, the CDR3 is TGTGCCAGTAGCAGAGGGGTTTGGGAGACCCAGTACTTC. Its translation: CASSRGVWETQYF.

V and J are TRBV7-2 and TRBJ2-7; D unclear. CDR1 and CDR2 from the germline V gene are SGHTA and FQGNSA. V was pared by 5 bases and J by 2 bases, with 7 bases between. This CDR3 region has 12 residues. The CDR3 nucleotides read TGTGCCAGCAGCCGAAATGCCTACGAGCAGTACTTC. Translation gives CASSRNAYEQYF.

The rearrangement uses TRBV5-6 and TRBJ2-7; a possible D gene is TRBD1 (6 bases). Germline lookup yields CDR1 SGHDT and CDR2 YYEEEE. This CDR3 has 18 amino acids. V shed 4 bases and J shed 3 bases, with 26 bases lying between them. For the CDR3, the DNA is TGTGCCAGCAGCGGGGGCAGATCACTAGGAACTTCTTACTACGAGCAGTACTTC. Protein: CASSGGRSLGTSYYEQYF.

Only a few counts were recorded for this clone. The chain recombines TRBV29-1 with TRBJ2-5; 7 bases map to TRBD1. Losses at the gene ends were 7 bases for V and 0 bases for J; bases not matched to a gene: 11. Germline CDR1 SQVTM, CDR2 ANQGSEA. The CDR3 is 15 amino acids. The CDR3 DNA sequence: TGCAGCGCCCTGATCCTAGGGGGCTACCAAGAGACCCAGTACTTC. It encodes CSALILGGYQETQYF.

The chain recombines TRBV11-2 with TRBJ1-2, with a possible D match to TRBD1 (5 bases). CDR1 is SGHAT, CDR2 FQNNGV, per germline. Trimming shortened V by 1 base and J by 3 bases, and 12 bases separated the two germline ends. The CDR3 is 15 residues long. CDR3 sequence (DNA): TGTGCCAGCAGCTTAGGTCCGGGGCGAGACTATGGCTACACCTTC. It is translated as CASSLGPGRDYGYTF.

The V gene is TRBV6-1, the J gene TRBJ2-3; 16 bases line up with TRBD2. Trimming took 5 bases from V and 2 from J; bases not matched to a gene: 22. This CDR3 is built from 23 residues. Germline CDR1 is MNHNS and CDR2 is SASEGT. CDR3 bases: TGTGCCAGCAGTCAAGACAGTCCGGGACTAGCGGGAGGGCCTGGTCGTCTCACAGATACGCAGTATTTT. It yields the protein CASSQDSPGLAGGPGRLTDTQYF.

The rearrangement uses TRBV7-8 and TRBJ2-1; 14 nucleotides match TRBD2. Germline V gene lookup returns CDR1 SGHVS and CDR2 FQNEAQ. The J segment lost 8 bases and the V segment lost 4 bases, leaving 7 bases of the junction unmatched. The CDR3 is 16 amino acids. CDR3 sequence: CASSSMTSGGVYEQFF. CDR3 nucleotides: TGTGCCAGCAGCTCAATGACTAGCGGGGGGGTTTATGAGCAGTTCTTC.

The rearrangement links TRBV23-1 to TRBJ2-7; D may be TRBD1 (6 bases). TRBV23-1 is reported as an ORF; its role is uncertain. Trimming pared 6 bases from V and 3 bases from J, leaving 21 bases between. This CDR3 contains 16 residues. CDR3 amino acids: CASRLDSQPSLYEQYF. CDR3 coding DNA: TGCGCCAGCAGGCTGGACAGCCAACCATCCCTCTACGAGCAGTACTTC.

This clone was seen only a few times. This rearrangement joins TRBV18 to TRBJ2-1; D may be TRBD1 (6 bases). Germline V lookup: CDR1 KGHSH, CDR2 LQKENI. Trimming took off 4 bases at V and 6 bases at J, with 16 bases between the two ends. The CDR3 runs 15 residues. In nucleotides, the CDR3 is TGTGCCAGCTCACGGGGGCACGGGTCGGGCAATGAGCAGTTCTTC. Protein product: CASSRGHGSGNEQFF.

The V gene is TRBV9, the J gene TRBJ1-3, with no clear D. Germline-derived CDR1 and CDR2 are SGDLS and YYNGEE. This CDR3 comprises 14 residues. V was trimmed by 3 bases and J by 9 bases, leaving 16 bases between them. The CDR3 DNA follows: TGTGCCAGCAGCGCGGGTGGCCGGGTGGCCACCATATATTTT. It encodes CASSAGGRVATIYF.

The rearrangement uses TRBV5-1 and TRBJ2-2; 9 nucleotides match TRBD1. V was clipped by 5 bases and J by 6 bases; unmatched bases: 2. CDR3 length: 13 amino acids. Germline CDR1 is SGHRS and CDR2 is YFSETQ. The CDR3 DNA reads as TGCGCCAGCAGACAGGGGGCTGCCGGGGAGCTGTTTTTT. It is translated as CASRQGAAGELFF.

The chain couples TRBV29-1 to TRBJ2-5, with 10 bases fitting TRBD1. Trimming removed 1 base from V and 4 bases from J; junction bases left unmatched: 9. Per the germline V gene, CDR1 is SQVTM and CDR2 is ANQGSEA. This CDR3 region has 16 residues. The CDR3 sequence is CSVEVDRGLHLETQYF. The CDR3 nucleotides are TGCAGCGTTGAAGTAGACAGGGGGCTCCATCTAGAGACCCAGTACTTC.